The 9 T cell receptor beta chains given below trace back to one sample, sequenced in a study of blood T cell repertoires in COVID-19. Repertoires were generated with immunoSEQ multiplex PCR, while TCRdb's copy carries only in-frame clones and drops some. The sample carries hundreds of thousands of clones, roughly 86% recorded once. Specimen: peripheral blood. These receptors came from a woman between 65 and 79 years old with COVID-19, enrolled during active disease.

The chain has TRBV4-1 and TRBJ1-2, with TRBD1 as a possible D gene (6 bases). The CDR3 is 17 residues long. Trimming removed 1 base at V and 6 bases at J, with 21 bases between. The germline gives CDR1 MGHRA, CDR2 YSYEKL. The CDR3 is CASSQGLRELGAHGYTF. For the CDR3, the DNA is TGCGCCAGCAGCCAAGGTTTAAGGGAATTGGGGGCGCATGGCTACACCTTC.

The CDR3 DNA follows: TGTGCCTGGAGTGTAGCGGGGGGTGAGAATTCACCCCTCCACTTT. It is translated as CAWSVAGGENSPLHF. The gene calls are TRBV30 and TRBJ1-6; the D gene is possibly TRBD1 (5 bases). Germline V gene lookup returns CDR1 GTSNPN and CDR2 SVGIG (reference sequence). The CDR3 sequence is 15 residues long. V was trimmed by 0 bases and J by 7 bases, leaving 13 bases between them. Together with reference TRBV30 and TRBJ1-6, the CDR3 gives the full variable domain: SQTIHQWPATLVQPVGSPLSLECTVEGTSNPNLYWYRQAAGRGLQLLFYSVGIGQISSEVPQNLSASRPQDRQFILSSKKLLLSDSGFYLCAWSVAGGENSPLHFGNGTRLTVT.

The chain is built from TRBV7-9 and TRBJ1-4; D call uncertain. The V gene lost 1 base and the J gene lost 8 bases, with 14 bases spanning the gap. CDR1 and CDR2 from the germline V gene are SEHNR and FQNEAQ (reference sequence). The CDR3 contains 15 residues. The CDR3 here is CASSLVAGVGEKLFF. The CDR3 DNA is TGTGCCAGCAGCTTAGTCGCCGGGGTCGGGGAAAAACTGTTTTTT.

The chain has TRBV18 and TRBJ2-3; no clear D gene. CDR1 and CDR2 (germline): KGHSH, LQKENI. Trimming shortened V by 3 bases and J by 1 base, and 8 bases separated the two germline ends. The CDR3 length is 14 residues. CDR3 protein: CASSPGRGTDTQYF. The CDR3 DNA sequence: TGTGCCAGCTCACCGGGCCGCGGCACAGATACGCAGTATTTT. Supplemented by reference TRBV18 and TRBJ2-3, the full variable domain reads NAGVMQNPRHLVRRRGQEARLRCSPMKGHSHVYWYRQLPEEGLKFMVYLQKENIIDESGMPKERFSAEFPKEGPSILRIQQVVRGDSAAYFCASSPGRGTDTQYFGPGTRLTVL.

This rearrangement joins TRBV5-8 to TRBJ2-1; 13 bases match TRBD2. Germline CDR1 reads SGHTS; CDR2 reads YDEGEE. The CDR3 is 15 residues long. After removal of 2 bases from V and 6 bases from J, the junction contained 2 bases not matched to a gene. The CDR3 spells CASSLRTSGGNEQFF. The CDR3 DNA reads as TGTGCCAGCAGCTTACGGACTAGCGGGGGCAATGAGCAGTTCTTC.

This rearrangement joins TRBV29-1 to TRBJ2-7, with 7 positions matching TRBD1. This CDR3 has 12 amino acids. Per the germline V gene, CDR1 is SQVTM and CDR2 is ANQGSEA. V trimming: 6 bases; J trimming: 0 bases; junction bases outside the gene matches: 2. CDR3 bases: TGCAGCGTGAGGGACAGCTCCTACGAGCAGTACTTC. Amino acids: CSVRDSSYEQYF.

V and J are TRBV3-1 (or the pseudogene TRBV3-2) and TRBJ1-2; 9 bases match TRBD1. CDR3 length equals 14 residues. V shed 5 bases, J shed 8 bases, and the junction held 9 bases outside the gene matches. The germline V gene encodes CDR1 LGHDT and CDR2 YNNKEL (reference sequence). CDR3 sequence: CASSSGTGLGGYTF. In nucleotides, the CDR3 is TGTGCCAGCAGCTCCGGGACAGGGCTAGGGGGCTACACCTTC.

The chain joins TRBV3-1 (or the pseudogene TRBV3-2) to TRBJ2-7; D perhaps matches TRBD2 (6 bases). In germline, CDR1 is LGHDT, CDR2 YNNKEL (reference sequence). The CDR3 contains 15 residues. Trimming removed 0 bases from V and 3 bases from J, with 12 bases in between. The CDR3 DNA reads TGTGCCAGCAGCCAAGATCGACGACTAGGCTACGAGCAGTACTTC. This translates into CASSQDRRLGYEQYF.

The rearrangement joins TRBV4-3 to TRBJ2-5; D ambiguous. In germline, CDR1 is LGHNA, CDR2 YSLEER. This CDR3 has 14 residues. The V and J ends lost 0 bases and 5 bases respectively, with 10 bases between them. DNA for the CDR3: TGCGCCAGCAGCCAAGATCGACTTATCGAGACCCAGTACTTC. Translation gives CASSQDRLIETQYF.